The 14 T cell receptor beta chains reported below all come from one sample, sequenced in a study of CD8 T cells in ankylosing spondylitis. One entry per CDR3 protein, called by TCRdb with MiXCR from the 5' RACE reads. Counted here are about 140,000 distinct CDR3 sequences, roughly 7.7% occurring once; the ten biggest clones make up 7.3%. Sequencing was carried out using synovial fluid, either unsorted or a sorted T cell fraction (not recorded which). The receptor set was obtained from a male donor with ankylosing spondylitis.

A single count supports this clonotype. V usage is TRBV4-3 and J usage is TRBJ2-1, with D possibly called TRBD1 or TRBD2 (5 bases each). CDR3 length: 14 amino acids. The germline V and J ends were trimmed by 3 bases and 10 bases, with 16 bases remaining between them. Per the germline V gene, CDR1 is LGHNA and CDR2 is YSLEER. Here the CDR3 DNA reads TGCGCCAGCAGCCAGGCCGGGGCCTCGCAGGAGCAGTTCTTC. It codes for CASSQAGASQEQFF.

This clonotype showed up many times. This chain connects TRBV6-1 to TRBJ1-4; 7 bases agree with TRBD1. The CDR3 is 15 amino acids. V lost 6 bases and J lost 5; bases outside the gene matches: 9. Germline assignment: CDR1 MNHNS and CDR2 SASEGT. CDR3: CASRGLTQGNEKLFF. CDR3 DNA: TGTGCCAGCAGAGGGCTAACACAGGGGAATGAAAAACTGTTTTTT.

The sample holds many counts of this clonotype. The chain employs TRBV20-1 and TRBJ1-1; D unresolved. The CDR3 runs 11 residues. CDR1 and CDR2 from the germline V gene are DFQATT and SNEGSKA (reference sequence). Written as DNA, the CDR3 is TGCACTCTCCTTAAGGTCGCTGAAGCTTTCTTT. Translated, it gives CTLLKVAEAFF.

The chain joins TRBV6-1 to TRBJ2-3, with D possibly TRBD1 on 6 matching bases. V was pared by 5 bases and J by 2 bases, with 14 bases between. The CDR3 is 15 amino acids. The V gene's germline CDR1 is MNHNS and CDR2 SASEGT. CDR3 nucleotide sequence: TGTGCCAGCAGTCCCGGCAGGGGCCACACAGATACGCAGTATTTT. Protein product: CASSPGRGHTDTQYF.

This clonotype was observed many times. The chain uses TRBV6-1 and TRBJ2-5; D might be TRBD1 (5 bases). The CDR3 is made up of 14 amino acids. Germline V lookup: CDR1 MNHNS, CDR2 SASEGT. Trimming shortened V by 6 bases and J by 1 base, and 12 bases separated the two germline ends. The CDR3 sequence: CASRPDRIQETQYF. CDR3 in DNA: TGTGCCAGCAGGCCCGACAGAATCCAAGAGACCCAGTACTTC.

Note on this clonotype: A junction end diverges from the germline sequence, so it may reflect a read error. This chain connects TRBV13 to TRBJ2-7; a possible D gene is TRBD2 (7 bases). The CDR3 runs 18 residues. Germline V gene data show CDR1 as PRHDT and CDR2 as FYEKMQ (reference sequence). This chain's CDR3 is CAISPGLPGGPSSYEQYF. The DNA for the CDR3 is TGTGCCATCAGCCCCGGGCTCCCCGGGGGGCCAAGCTCCTACGAGCAGTACTTC.

This clonotype was seen ten or more times. The gene calls are TRBV15 and TRBJ1-1, with D perhaps matching TRBD1 (5 bases). Germline V gene sequence: CDR1 LNHNV, CDR2 YYDKDF (reference sequence). V was clipped by 1 base and J by 5 bases, with 11 bases between them. The CDR3 consists of 14 residues. The CDR3: CATSRVTGGTEAFF. CDR3 nucleotides: TGTGCCACCAGCAGAGTTACTGGGGGTACTGAAGCTTTCTTT.

The sample holds a few counts of this clonotype. This sequence joins TRBV2 and TRBJ1-2, with D possibly being TRBD1 (6 bases). CDR1 SNHLY and CDR2 FYNNEI come from the germline V gene. The CDR3 has 13 amino acids. Trimming took off 3 bases at V and 7 bases at J, with 12 bases between the two ends. The CDR3 sequence is CASSETGIGGYTF. CDR3 DNA: TGTGCCAGCAGTGAGACAGGAATAGGTGGCTACACCTTC.

This clonotype was recorded many times. The chain uses TRBV9 and TRBJ2-2, with D possibly being TRBD2 (5 bases). The CDR3 loop spans 16 amino acids. Germline assignment: CDR1 SGDLS and CDR2 YYNGEE. Trimming shortened V by 0 bases and J by 0 bases, and 9 bases separated the two germline ends. DNA of the CDR3: TGTGCCAGCAGCGTAGGAGGAGGATCGAACACCGGGGAGCTGTTTTTT. Translating it yields CASSVGGGSNTGELFF. The variable domain in full, with the rest retrieved from reference TRBV9 and TRBJ2-2, is DSGVTQTPKHLITATGQRVTLRCSPRSGDLSVYWYQQSLDQGLQFLIQYYNGEERAKGNILERFSAQQFPDLHSELNLSSLELGDSALYFCASSVGGGSNTGELFFGEGSRLTVL.

J is TRBJ2-5 and V is TRBV3-1, with 10 bases matching TRBD2. The germline V gene has CDR1 LGHDT and CDR2 YNNKEL (reference sequence). With 4 bases clipped from V and 1 base from J, the junction kept 3 bases outside the gene matches. The CDR3 has 15 amino acids. In DNA form, the CDR3 reads TGTGCCAGCAGCCGAGGACTAGCGGTCCAAGAGACCCAGTACTTC. Translation: CASSRGLAVQETQYF.

This clonotype showed up just once. One end of the junction is discordant with germline, which a read error may explain. This rearrangement joins TRBV6-9 to TRBJ2-4, with TRBD1 matching 9 bases. The CDR3 loop spans 17 amino acids. Germline V gene data show CDR1 as MNHGY and CDR2 as SVAAGI. In DNA form, the CDR3 reads TGTGCCGCCAGTTATCGTCCGGGGACAGGGACCAAGAACATTCAGTACTTC. Translating it yields CAASYRPGTGTKNIQYF.

This clonotype has ten or more counts. Germline is not matched at one junction end, which may reflect a read error. The J gene is TRBJ2-5, the V gene TRBV7-8; a weak D match, TRBD1 (5 bases). The CDR3 sequence is 14 residues long. In germline, CDR1 is SGHVS, CDR2 FQNEAQ. The CDR3 loop is CASSLTEVQGTQYF. The CDR3 DNA reads as TGTGCCAGCAGCTTGACAGAGGTCCAAGGGACCCAGTACTTC.

This clonotype has more than one count but fewer than ten. The chain employs TRBV18 and TRBJ1-2; D remains unclear. The CDR3 is made up of 15 amino acids. Germline values: CDR1 KGHSH, CDR2 LQKENI. V gave up 2 bases and J gave up 2 bases, with 12 bases separating them. The CDR3 spells CASSPDLDGNYGYTF. Written as DNA, the CDR3 is TGTGCCAGCTCACCAGACCTGGACGGAAACTATGGCTACACCTTC.

The chain recombines TRBV9 with TRBJ2-5, with D possibly matching TRBD1 (6 bases). V lost 5 bases to trimming and J lost 4 bases, with 9 bases between them. Germline-derived CDR1 and CDR2 are SGDLS and YYNGEE. The CDR3 contains 12 residues. The CDR3 spells CASSKGGETQYF. CDR3 DNA sequence: TGTGCCAGCAGTAAAGGGGGAGAGACCCAGTACTTC.